This T cell receptor beta chain was profiled in a study of shared clonotypes between healthy human individuals (dated by TCRdb to 2018 to 2020). With respect to the entire study: A couple of women and a few men aged 18 to 49 years were included in the cohort. For each donor, CD4 naive and CD4 memory were each given three plates, CD8 naive was given two plates, and CD8 memory was given one plate. To estimate repertoire size and how much clonotypes are shared between individuals, the study performed deep sequencing of blood TCR repertoires from a few healthy adults. Different laboratories and diverse techniques were used to prepare libraries and sequence TCR repertoires, to increase sequencing depth and limit assay-specific biases. Leukapheresis yielded between about 0.9 and 10 billion PBMCs per donor.

A note on this clone: Its antigen is currently not known. The input lacks base qualities; no much larger clone sits a single base away. In the same sample, other DNA sequences code for this CDR3.

Paper-wide results and their limitations: Clonotypes shared by all four sorted-subset donors showed higher generation probabilities than non-shared clonotypes. When four donors were compared, the shared fraction of clonotypes was about 5% for naive CD4, less than 4% for naive CD8, more than 2% for memory CD4, and less than 0.5% for memory CD8. Sampling was restricted to blood, and TCR repertoires in tissue are likely to differ from TCR repertoires in blood. Pairwise subsampling led to the expectation that sequencing depth would affect the degree of clonotype sharing among donors. Rarefaction of sorted-subset datasets indicated incomplete sequencing despite the large sequencing depth. The small number of donors limited the genetic and exposure-history diversity represented. Naive subsets generally had larger estimated clonotype richness than memory subsets did.

Using the deep immunoSEQ assay, TCR CDR3 regions were amplified from genomic DNA by multiplex PCR. Extracted genomic DNA from each cell subset was spread evenly across all wells of several immunoSEQ 96-well plates, with each plate serving as a replicate. For sorted subsets, approximately 190 ng genomic DNA, equal to some 30,000 T cell genomes, was loaded into each replicate PCR. Purified libraries were quantified with a Qubit 3.0 fluorometer, sized on a Bioanalyzer 2100, and re-quantified with the KAPA Library Quantification kit. A separate single-read 150-cycle Illumina NextSeq 550 flow cell was used to sequence each immunoSEQ 96-well plate. Regarding the original processing steps: The immunoSEQ output contained only junctional sequences without quality scores, so filtering could not match that applied to full-length reads. To assign V/J genes and CDR3, sequences were annotated using PyIR, a Python wrapper for IgBLAST v1.9, with IMGT germline references. Reads with weak V/J assignments (E-value above 1e-6), missing CDR3, stop codons, out-of-frame junctions, or ambiguous translated residues were removed. V3J clonotypes were defined as sequences sharing the same inferred V gene, J gene, and CDR3 amino acid sequence. Percentage overlap between repertoires was computed as shared unique clonotypes divided by the size of the smaller repertoire. Three approaches were used to assess repertoire richness: RTK rarefaction, the Chao1 estimator, and Recon v2.1 estimates of unobserved clonotypes. Generation probabilities for all TCRbeta clonotypes obtained by the gDNA method from several donors were computed using OLGA. What TCRdb holds here is the immuneACCESS table cut down to in-frame rearrangements. Part of the clones is not present; checked against another copy, under half of the missing clones reflect an unresolved V gene, and the others are unexplained. That table is the source of V, J and clone size, and D and trimming were worked out from the DNA. Within this sample are 600,000 to 750,000 clones, with around 70% of them counted one time only. The ten most abundant clones make up under 2% of the sample.

Trimming takes 2 bases from V and 8 bases from J, and the germline ends sit 4 bases apart. CDR1 ENHRY and CDR2 SYGVKD are derived from the germline V gene. Spanning cysteine to phenylalanine, the CDR3 consists of 12 amino acids. Here the CDR3 DNA is all that survives: 36 bases in frame from base 1. The donors were healthy, HIV-negative adults who had no recently reported acute infections or vaccinations. All donors were Caucasian adults living in Nashville, Tennessee, USA. CD4+ T cells were enriched by magnetic negative selection, after which naive cells were positively selected on CD45RA and the negative fraction was taken as the memory subset. Blood was collected by leukapheresis, and PBMCs were isolated by Ficoll-Histopaque density gradient centrifugation and then cryopreserved in liquid nitrogen vapor phase. Analytical flow cytometry was used to check the purity and quantity of each magnetically sorted T cell population. Genomic DNA was isolated from each sorted fraction and quantified by UV absorbance on a Nanodrop 2000c.

This clonotype was obtained from a woman between 25 and 40 years old in good health. Sequenced input: memory CD4+ T cells sorted from blood. In light of the paper, this sample's cell subset or site label describes: CD45RA-negative fraction. The chain links TRBV10-3 with TRBJ1-6; no confident D gene assignment can be made. The CDR3 protein is CAISETDSPLHF. The DNA sequence reads TGTGCCATCAGTGAGACAGATTCACCCCTCCACTTT.